Listed below are T cell receptor beta chains from one sample, sequenced in a study of T cells after yellow fever vaccination. TCRdb itself ran the 5' RACE reads through MiXCR, one entry per CDR3 protein. The repertoire consists of fewer than 150,000 distinct CDR3 sequences, with about 7% occurring once and the leading ten covering approximately 3%. This material consisted of CD4+ T cells sorted from PBMCs, taken roughly 47 days after the first yellow fever vaccination. Source of these receptors: a man younger than 35 who received the YFV17D yellow fever vaccine. The CDR3 runs from the conserved cysteine through the conserved F or W. The order of the fields is J gene, clone size, D gene, V gene, CDR3 DNA, CDR3 protein. A D gene is named only where the DNA matches it firmly. Size values are once, few and many counts, or a class for expanded clones, and some rows have none.

TRBJ2-3	many	-	TRBV27	TGTGCCAGCAGCACGACTAGGCTCACAGATACGCAGTATTTT	CASSTTRLTDTQYF
TRBJ2-7	many	TRBD1	TRBV7-2	TGTGCCAGCAGCCCACAGGGGACAGGAGGGGGCGAGCAGTACTTC	CASSPQGTGGGEQYF
TRBJ1-1	few	TRBD1	TRBV25-1	TGTGCCAGCAGTGAGCGACAGGGGGCCTACACTGAAGCTTTCTTT	CASSERQGAYTEAFF
TRBJ1-6	many	-	TRBV7-2	TGTGCCAGCAGCTTAGGCTCCGGGACTACTTCACCCCTCCACTTT	CASSLGSGTTSPLHF
TRBJ1-2	many	TRBD1	TRBV5-1	TGCGCCAGCAGCCTGGTGAGGGGGCAACTTGGCTACACCTTC	CASSLVRGQLGYTF
TRBJ1-5	many	-	TRBV3-1	TGTGCCAGCAGCCAAGTTGGTCAGCCCCAGCATTTT	CASSQVGQPQHF
TRBJ2-5	many	TRBD2	TRBV4-3	TGCGCCAGCAGCCAAGAACTAGCGGGAATCGAGACCCAGTACTTC	CASSQELAGIETQYF
TRBJ2-3	many	TRBD1	TRBV4-1	TGCGCCAGCAGCCAACCTACAACAGGGGGCGCCGCAGATACGCAGTATTTT	CASSQPTTGGAADTQYF
TRBJ2-5	many	-	TRBV11-2	TGTGCCAGCAGCACAAACGGGGAGACCCAGTACTTC	CASSTNGETQYF
TRBJ1-1	many	-	TRBV20-1	TGCAGTGTCTCCCAGGGAGGCACTGAAGCTTTCTTT	CSVSQGGTEAFF
TRBJ2-7	-	-	TRBV5-1	TGCGCCAGCAGCTTCGGCCAGGGCTTTACCTACGAGCAGTACTTC	CASSFGQGFTYEQYF
TRBJ1-6	many	-	TRBV27	TGTGCCAGCCTTCCGTCATGGGGCGGGAATTCACCCCTCCACTTT	CASLPSWGGNSPLHF
TRBJ2-3	-	TRBD2	TRBV5-1	TGCGCCAGCAACCTGGGGACGGGGGGAGGCGCAGATACGCAGTATTTT	CASNLGTGGGADTQYF
TRBJ1-2	many	TRBD1	TRBV5-4	TGTGCCAGCAGCCCCGGGACAGGGGGACCTATCGGCTACACCTTC	CASSPGTGGPIGYTF
TRBJ1-1	many	-	TRBV20-1	TGCAGTGCTAGGGTGAACACTGAAGCTTTCTTT	CSARVNTEAFF
TRBJ2-7	many	-	TRBV20-1	TGCAGTGCTAGCTGGCAAACCGGCGAGCAGTACTTC	CSASWQTGEQYF
TRBJ2-3	many	-	TRBV4-3	TGCGCCAGCAGCCAGGTCATCACAGATACGCAGTATTTT	CASSQVITDTQYF
TRBJ2-3	few	-	TRBV7-6	TGTGCCAGCAGCCCCTACCTCGCTCTTACACCCCATCAACCCACCACAGATACGCAGTATTTT	CASSPYLALTPHQPTTDTQYF
TRBJ2-3	many	TRBD1	TRBV27	TGTGCCAGCAGTTTAAGGGACAGGACAGATACGCAGTATTTT	CASSLRDRTDTQYF
TRBJ2-5	many	TRBD2	TRBV12-3/TRBV12-4	TGTGCCAGTAGCGGGGGGGTTTCGCTCGGAGAGACCCAGTACTTC	CASSGGVSLGETQYF
TRBJ1-2	many	-	TRBV7-8	TGTGCCAGCAGCATATCCCGTGACAGTCGCGGGGGCTACACCTTC	CASSISRDSRGGYTF
TRBJ2-7	many	TRBD1	TRBV6-1	TGTGCCAGCAGCTCGGGACAGGACCCCTACGAGCAGTACTTC	CASSSGQDPYEQYF
TRBJ2-1	many	TRBD1	TRBV5-1	TGCGCCAGCAGCTTCGCCCGGACAGGGTTTCGCAATGAGCAGTTCTTC	CASSFARTGFRNEQFF
TRBJ2-2	many	TRBD2	TRBV24-1	TGTGCCACCAGTGATGCCCGGGTCAGCGGGAACGGGGAGCTGTTTTTT	CATSDARVSGNGELFF
TRBJ1-4	many	TRBD1	TRBV4-1	TGCGCCAGCAGCCAAAGGGGCCCCGGACAGGGGTGGCCTGAAAAACTGTTTTTT	CASSQRGPGQGWPEKLFF
TRBJ1-5	many	-	TRBV12-3/TRBV12-4	TGTGCCAGCAGTGTCAGGGGCCGGGGCAATCAGCCCCAGCATTTT	CASSVRGRGNQPQHF
TRBJ2-7	many	-	TRBV4-1	TGCGCCAGCAGCCAAGTCCTCGGGCGGAGCTCCTACGAGCAGTACTTC	CASSQVLGRSSYEQYF
TRBJ2-5	many	-	TRBV7-2	TGTGCCAGCAGCTTAGTACAGGTGGCGAGCCAAGAGACCCAGTACTTC	CASSLVQVASQETQYF
TRBJ2-3	many	-	TRBV5-1	TGCGCCAGCGGGGCCCGACCGTGGGGCACAGATACGCAGTATTTT	CASGARPWGTDTQYF
TRBJ1-1	many	-	TRBV7-9	TGTGCCAGCAGCTTATTATTCGGGGAAGCTTTCTTT	CASSLLFGEAFF
TRBJ2-3	many	-	TRBV5-6	TGTGCCAGCAGCTTTGCTACGGGACTCACCACAGATACGCAGTATTTT	CASSFATGLTTDTQYF
TRBJ2-5	many	-	TRBV5-1	TGCGCCAGCAGCTCAGTCGGGACCGCTGGGGAGACCCAGTACTTC	CASSSVGTAGETQYF
TRBJ1-5	many	TRBD1	TRBV20-1	TGCAGTGGACAGGGGGATAGCAATCAGCCCCAGCATTTT	CSGQGDSNQPQHF
TRBJ1-5	-	-	TRBV7-9	TGTGCCAGCAGCTTACACAATCAGCCCCAGCATTTT	CASSLHNQPQHF
TRBJ2-1	many	TRBD2	TRBV4-2	TGTGCCAGCAGCCAAGATCATGGCGGGGAGGGAAATGAGCAGTTCTTC	CASSQDHGGEGNEQFF